The sequence of this TCR beta chain was determined in a study of blood T cell repertoires in COVID-19. In the original workflow: Using reference gene primer amplification, nucleated cell counts were estimated. TCRdb keeps only in-frame clones here, not all; method: immunoSEQ multiplex PCR. V and J calls and clone size are copied from that table; D and trimming were computed from the DNA. The sample has approximately 180,000 clones, over 75% seen once; the top ten hold roughly 25%. Germline assignment: CDR1 LGHDT and CDR2 YNNKEL (reference sequence). The CDR3 spans 19 residues. Trimming took off 1 base at V and 0 bases at J, with 19 bases between the two ends.

J is TRBJ1-5 and V is TRBV3-1 (or the pseudogene TRBV3-2); D ambiguous. This clonotype originated in a woman between 70 and 85 years old with acute or convalescent COVID-19. The sample consisted of peripheral blood. The CDR3 region has the DNA TGTGCCAGCAGCCAAGGCGTAATAAGAGCTGGTAATAGCAATCAGCCCCAGCATTTT. Its translation is CASSQGVIRAGNSNQPQHF.